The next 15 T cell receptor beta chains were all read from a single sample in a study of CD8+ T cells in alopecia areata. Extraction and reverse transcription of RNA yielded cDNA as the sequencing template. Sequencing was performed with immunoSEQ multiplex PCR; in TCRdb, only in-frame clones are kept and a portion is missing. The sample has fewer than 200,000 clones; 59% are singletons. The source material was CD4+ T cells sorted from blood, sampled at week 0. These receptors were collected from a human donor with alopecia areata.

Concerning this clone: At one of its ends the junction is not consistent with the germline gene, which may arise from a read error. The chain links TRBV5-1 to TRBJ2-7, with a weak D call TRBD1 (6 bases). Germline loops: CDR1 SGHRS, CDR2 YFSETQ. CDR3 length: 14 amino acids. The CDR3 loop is CASSGLSQGYERYF. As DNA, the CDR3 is TGCGCCAGCAGCGGCCTATCACAGGGCTACGAGCGGTACTTC.

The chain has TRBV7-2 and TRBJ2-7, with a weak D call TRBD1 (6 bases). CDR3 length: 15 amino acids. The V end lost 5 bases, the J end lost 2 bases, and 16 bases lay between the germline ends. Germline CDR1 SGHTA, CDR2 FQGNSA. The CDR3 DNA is TGTGCCAGCAGCCCCGGACAGCGACTAACCTACGAGCAGTACTTC. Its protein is CASSPGQRLTYEQYF. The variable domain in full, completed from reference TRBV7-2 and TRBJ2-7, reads GAGVSQSPSNKVTEKGKDVELRCDPISGHTALYWYRQSLGQGLEFLIYFQGNSAPDKSGLPSDRFSAERTGGSVSTLTIQRTQQEDSAVYLCASSPGQRLTYEQYFGPGTRLTVT.

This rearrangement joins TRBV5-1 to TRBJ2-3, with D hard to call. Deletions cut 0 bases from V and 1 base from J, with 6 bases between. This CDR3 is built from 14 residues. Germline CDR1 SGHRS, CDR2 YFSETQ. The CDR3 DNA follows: TGCGCCAGCAGCTTGGCCCAGGGCACAGATACGCAGTATTTT. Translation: CASSLAQGTDTQYF. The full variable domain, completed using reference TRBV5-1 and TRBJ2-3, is KAGVTQTPRYLIKTRGQQVTLSCSPISGHRSVSWYQQTPGQGLQFLFEYFSETQRNKGNFPGRFSGRQFSNSRSEMNVSTLELGDSALYLCASSLAQGTDTQYFGPGTRLTVL.

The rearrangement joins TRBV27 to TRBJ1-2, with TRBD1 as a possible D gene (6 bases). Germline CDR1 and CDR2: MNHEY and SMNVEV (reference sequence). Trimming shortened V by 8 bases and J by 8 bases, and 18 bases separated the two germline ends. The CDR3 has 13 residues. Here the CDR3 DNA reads TGTGCCAGCCAGGAGGCCACAGGGCAGGGCTACACCTTC. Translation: CASQEATGQGYTF.

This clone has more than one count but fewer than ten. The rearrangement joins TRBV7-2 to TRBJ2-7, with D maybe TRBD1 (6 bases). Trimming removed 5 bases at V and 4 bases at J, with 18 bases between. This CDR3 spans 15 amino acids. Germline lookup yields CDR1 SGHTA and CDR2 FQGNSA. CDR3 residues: CASSLAAGAGYEQYF. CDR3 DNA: TGTGCCAGCAGCCTTGCCGCAGGGGCAGGGTACGAGCAGTACTTC.

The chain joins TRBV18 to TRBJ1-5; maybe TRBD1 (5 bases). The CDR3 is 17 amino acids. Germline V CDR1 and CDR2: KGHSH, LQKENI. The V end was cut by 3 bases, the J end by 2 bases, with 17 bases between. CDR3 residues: CASSPTPPGVGNQPQHF. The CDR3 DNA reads TGTGCCAGCTCACCCACCCCCCCGGGGGTTGGCAATCAGCCCCAGCATTTT.

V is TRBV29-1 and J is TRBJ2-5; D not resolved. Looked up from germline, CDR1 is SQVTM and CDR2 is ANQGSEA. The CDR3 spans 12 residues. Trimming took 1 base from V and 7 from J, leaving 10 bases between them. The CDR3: CSVEAGGLTQYF. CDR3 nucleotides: TGCAGCGTTGAAGCGGGCGGCCTGACCCAGTACTTC.

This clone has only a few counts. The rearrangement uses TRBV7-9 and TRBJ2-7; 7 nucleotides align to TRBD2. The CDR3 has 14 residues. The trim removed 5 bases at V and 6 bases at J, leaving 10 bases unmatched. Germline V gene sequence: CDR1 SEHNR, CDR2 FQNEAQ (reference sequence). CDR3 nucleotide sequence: TGTGCCAGCAGCCGGGGTGGGGAGGGGCGCGAGCAGTACTTC. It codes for CASSRGGEGREQYF.

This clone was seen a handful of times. The CDR3 bases are TGTGCCAGCAGCGGACTAGCGGGGCCCTACGAGCAGTACTTC. This sequence encodes CASSGLAGPYEQYF. This sequence joins TRBV2 and TRBJ2-7; 12 positions match TRBD2. Germline values: CDR1 SNHLY, CDR2 FYNNEI. With 6 bases clipped from V and 2 bases from J, the junction kept 2 bases outside the gene matches. The CDR3 has 14 amino acids.

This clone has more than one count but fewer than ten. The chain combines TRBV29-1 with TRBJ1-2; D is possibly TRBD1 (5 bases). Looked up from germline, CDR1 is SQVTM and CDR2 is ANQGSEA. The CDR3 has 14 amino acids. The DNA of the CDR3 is TGCAGTCTATCGATACTGACGGGGGAGTATGGCTACACCTTC. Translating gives CSLSILTGEYGYTF. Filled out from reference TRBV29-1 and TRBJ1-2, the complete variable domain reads SAVISQKPSRDICQRGTSLTIQCQVDSQVTMMFWYRQQPGQSLTLIATANQGSEATYESGFVIDKFPISRPNLTFSTLTVSNMSPEDSSIYLCSLSILTGEYGYTFGSGTRLTVV.

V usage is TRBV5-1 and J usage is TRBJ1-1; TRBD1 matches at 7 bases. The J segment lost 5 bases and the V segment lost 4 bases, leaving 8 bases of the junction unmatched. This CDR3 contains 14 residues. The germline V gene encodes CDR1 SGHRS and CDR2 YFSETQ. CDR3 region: CASSQLQGRTEAFF. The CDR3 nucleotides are TGCGCCAGCAGCCAGCTACAGGGGAGGACTGAAGCTTTCTTT.

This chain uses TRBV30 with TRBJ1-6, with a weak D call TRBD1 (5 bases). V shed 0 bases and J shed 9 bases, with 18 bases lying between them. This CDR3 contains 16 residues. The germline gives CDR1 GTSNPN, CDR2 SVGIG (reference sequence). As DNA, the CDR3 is TGTGCCTGGAGTGTTGATCCAGGGACTATACGTTCACCCCTCCACTTT. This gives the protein CAWSVDPGTIRSPLHF.

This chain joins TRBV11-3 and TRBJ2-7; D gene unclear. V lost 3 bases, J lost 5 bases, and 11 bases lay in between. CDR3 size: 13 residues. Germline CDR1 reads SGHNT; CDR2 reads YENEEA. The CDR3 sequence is CASSLVAVDEQYF. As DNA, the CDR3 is TGTGCCAGCAGCTTGGTAGCAGTCGACGAGCAGTACTTC.

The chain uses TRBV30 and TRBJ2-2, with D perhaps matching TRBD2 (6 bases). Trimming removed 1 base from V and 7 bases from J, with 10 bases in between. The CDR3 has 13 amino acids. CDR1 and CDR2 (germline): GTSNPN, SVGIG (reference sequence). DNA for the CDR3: TGTGCCTGGAGTGCGTCTAGCGTCGGGGAGCTGTTTTTT. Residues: CAWSASSVGELFF.

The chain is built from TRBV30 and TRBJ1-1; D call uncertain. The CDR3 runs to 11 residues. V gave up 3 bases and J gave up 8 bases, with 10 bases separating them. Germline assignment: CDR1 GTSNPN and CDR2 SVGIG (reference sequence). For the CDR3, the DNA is TGTGCCTGGAGACCAGGTGGGGAAGCTTTCTTT. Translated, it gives CAWRPGGEAFF.